This T cell receptor (beta chain) appears in the sequencing data of a study of CD8+ T cells in alopecia areata. Noted treatment: oral pan-JAK inhibitor, 5-10 mg twice daily. Notes on this clone: The target antigen is unknown.

Extraction of RNA preceded its reverse transcription into cDNA, which served as the sequencing template. Here immunoSEQ multiplex PCR was the method, and the copy in TCRdb shows in-frame clones only, minus some. The sample carries about 120,000 clones, 53% recorded once. The study, taken as a whole, reports: Higher clonality was seen in lesional scalp than in normal scalp, especially in alopecia totalis/universalis.

The CDR3 runs to 11 residues. V was shortened by 6 bases and J by 3 bases, with 8 bases between the two germline ends. CDR1 SQVTM and CDR2 ANQGSEA come from the germline V gene. The sequence derives from a human donor with alopecia areata. V and J are TRBV29-1 and TRBJ1-1; no reliable D call. Here the sequenced sample was CD4+ T cells sorted from blood, taken at week 4, from a patient treated with tofacitinib. The CDR3 sequence is CSVRRDTEAFF. The CDR3 bases are TGCAGCGTCCGGAGGGACACTGAAGCTTTCTTT.